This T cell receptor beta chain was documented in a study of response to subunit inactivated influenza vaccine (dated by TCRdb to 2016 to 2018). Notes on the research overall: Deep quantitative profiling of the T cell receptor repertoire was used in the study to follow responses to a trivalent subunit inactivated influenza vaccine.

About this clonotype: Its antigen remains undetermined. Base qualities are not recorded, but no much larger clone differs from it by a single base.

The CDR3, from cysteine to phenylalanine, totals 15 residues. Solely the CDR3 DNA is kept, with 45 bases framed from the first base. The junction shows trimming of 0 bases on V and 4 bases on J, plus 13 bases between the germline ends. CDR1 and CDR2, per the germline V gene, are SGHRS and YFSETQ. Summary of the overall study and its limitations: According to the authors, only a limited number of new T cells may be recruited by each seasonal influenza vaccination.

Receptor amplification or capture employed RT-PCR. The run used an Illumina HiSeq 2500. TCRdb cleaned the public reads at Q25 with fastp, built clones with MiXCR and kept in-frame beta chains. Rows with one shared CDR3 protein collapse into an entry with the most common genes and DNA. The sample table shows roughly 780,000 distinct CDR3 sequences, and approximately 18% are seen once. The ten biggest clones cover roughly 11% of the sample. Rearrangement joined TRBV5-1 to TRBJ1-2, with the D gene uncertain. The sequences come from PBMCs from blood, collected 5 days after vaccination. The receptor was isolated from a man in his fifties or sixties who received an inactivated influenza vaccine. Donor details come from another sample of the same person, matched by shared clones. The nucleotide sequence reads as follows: TGCGCCAGCAGCTTGGAGAATGCCTGGAGCTATGGCTACACCTTC. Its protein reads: CASSLENAWSYGYTF.